One and the same sample provided the 14 T cell receptor beta chains below, sequenced in a study of T cell repertoires in cytomegalovirus infection. TCRdb fed the reads into MiXCR, producing one record per CDR3 protein. The sample carries about 300,000 distinct CDR3 sequences, about a tenth recorded once. Material for sequencing was PBMCs. These receptor sequences come from a human donor in good health (CMV status not recorded). Some clones in this sample may be carry-over from other donors' samples.

In its sample, this clonotype was seen many times. The chain links TRBV7-8 to TRBJ1-5; 10 bases are a match to TRBD1. After removal of 5 bases from V and 6 bases from J, the junction contained 10 bases not matched to a gene. The CDR3 covers 16 residues. Germline values: CDR1 SGHVS, CDR2 FQNEAQ. The CDR3 DNA follows: TGTGCCAGCAGCCCCAGGGACAGGGGCGGGGGTCAGCCCCAGCATTTT. This sequence encodes CASSPRDRGGGQPQHF.

This clonotype was found many times. Written as DNA, the CDR3 is TGTGCCAGCAGCCCGGGACAAATGAACACTGAAGCTTTCTTT. This sequence encodes CASSPGQMNTEAFF. This sequence joins TRBV12-3 or TRBV12-4 and TRBJ1-1; D perhaps matches TRBD1 (6 bases). V lost 6 bases, J lost 0 bases, and 11 bases lay in between. This CDR3 is built from 14 residues.

This clonotype was recorded at least ten times. The chain links TRBV28 to TRBJ1-5; D is ambiguous. This CDR3 has 16 amino acids. The germline CDR1 and CDR2 sequences are MDHEN and SYDVKM. V lost 3 bases and J lost 3, with 15 bases in between. In DNA, the CDR3 is TGTGCCAGCAGTTTCACCGGCAGGTATTACAATCAGCCCCAGCATTTT. Amino acids: CASSFTGRYYNQPQHF.

This clonotype was seen only a few times. V gene TRBV5-4 combines with J gene TRBJ2-1, with unresolved D. This CDR3 region has 13 residues. V dropped 7 bases and J dropped 2 bases, with 10 bases sitting between them. Germline CDR1 reads SGHNT; CDR2 reads YYREEE (reference sequence). CDR3 bases: TGTGCCAGCCACGCAGGCGCCTACAATGAGCAGTTCTTC. It is translated as CASHAGAYNEQFF.

Ten or more counts support this clonotype. The rearrangement joins TRBV28 to TRBJ1-2; 7 nucleotides agree with TRBD1. This CDR3 is built from 13 residues. Trimming at V came to 4 bases and at J to 7 bases, leaving 6 bases not matched to a gene. Germline CDR1 reads MDHEN; CDR2 reads SYDVKM. The CDR3 region is CASSSTGERGYTF. CDR3 DNA sequence: TGTGCCAGCAGTTCTACAGGGGAACGTGGCTACACCTTC.

This clonotype was counted ten times or more. V gene TRBV28 combines with J gene TRBJ2-1; D is perhaps TRBD1 or TRBD2 (6 bases each). Germline V gene sequence: CDR1 MDHEN, CDR2 SYDVKM. V was clipped by 6 bases and J by 0 bases, with 15 bases between them. The CDR3 totals 16 residues. The CDR3, as DNA: TGTGCCAGCAGCCTGCTGGGGGGCAGCTCCTACAATGAGCAGTTCTTC. Its protein is CASSLLGGSSYNEQFF.

This clonotype has at least ten counts. This chain joins TRBV28 and TRBJ1-2; D is undetermined. Germline CDR1 reads MDHEN; CDR2 reads SYDVKM. V lost 7 bases, J lost 0 bases, and 12 bases lay in between. This CDR3 is built from 14 residues. As DNA, the CDR3 is TGTGCCAGCAACTTACTACCAGCTAACTATGGCTACACCTTC. It codes for CASNLLPANYGYTF.

There are many counts of this clonotype. The chain links TRBV7-9 to TRBJ1-2, with 9 positions matching TRBD1. After removal of 6 bases from V and 3 bases from J, the junction contained 8 bases not matched to a gene. This CDR3 has 15 residues. CDR1 SEHNR and CDR2 FQNEAQ come from the germline V gene (reference sequence). The CDR3 nucleotides read TGTGCCAGCAGAACCACGGGACAGGGACACTATGGCTACACCTTC. It encodes CASRTTGQGHYGYTF.

This clonotype was recorded many times. The CDR3: CASKQLGSGATNTDTQYF. The CDR3 DNA reads as TGCGCCAGCAAGCAACTCGGGAGCGGGGCGACAAACACAGATACGCAGTATTTT. J is TRBJ2-3 and V is TRBV10-2; TRBD2 matches at 7 bases. With V trimmed by 7 bases and J by 2 bases, 18 bases remained unmatched. Germline CDR1 is WSHSY and CDR2 is SAAADI. The CDR3 is 18 residues long.

The rearrangement uses TRBV20-1 and TRBJ1-2; possibly TRBD1 for D (5 bases). This CDR3 has 12 amino acids. The V gene's germline CDR1 is DFQATT and CDR2 SNEGSKA (reference sequence). Trimming removed 3 bases at V and 12 bases at J, with 17 bases between. The CDR3 nucleotides read TGCAGTGCTAGTATGACAGCGAGAGGGAACACCTTC. The encoded protein is CSASMTARGNTF.

The genes are TRBV2 and TRBJ2-2, with a possible D match to TRBD1 (5 bases). CDR3 length: 16 residues. Between the trimmed V and J ends, which lost 5 bases and 7 bases, there was a span of 20 bases. Germline CDR1 is SNHLY and CDR2 is FYNNEI. CDR3 protein: CASSKANRQTGGELFF. The CDR3 region has the DNA TGTGCCAGCAGTAAGGCTAACAGACAGACGGGCGGGGAGCTGTTTTTT.

At least ten counts were recorded for this clonotype. The chain's CDR3 is CASSDWTAGYEQYF. CDR3 sequence (DNA): TGTGCCAGCAGCGACTGGACAGCAGGATACGAGCAGTACTTC. The chain carries TRBV14 and TRBJ2-7; TRBD1 is a possible D gene (6 bases). Germline V lookup: CDR1 SGHDN, CDR2 FVKESK. Trimming removed 5 bases at V and 4 bases at J, with 15 bases between. The CDR3 totals 14 residues.

This clonotype was found many times. This chain joins TRBV5-4 and TRBJ1-2; the D gene is possibly TRBD1 (5 bases). CDR1 and CDR2 (germline): SGHNT, YYREEE (reference sequence). The CDR3 is 14 amino acids. V dropped 0 bases and J dropped 1 base, with 7 bases sitting between them. CDR3: CASSLGGNNYGYTF. Here the CDR3 DNA reads TGTGCCAGCAGCTTGGGGGGGAATAACTATGGCTACACCTTC.

In its sample, this clonotype was seen many times. The rearrangement joins TRBV10-3 to TRBJ2-5; 7 bases map to TRBD1. Germline V gives CDR1 ENHRY, CDR2 SYGVKD. The CDR3 covers 13 residues. Germline trimming cut 11 bases from V and 2 bases from J; bases unmatched to any gene: 8. CDR3 in amino acids: CASWTGLQETQYF. The CDR3 region has the DNA TGTGCCTCCTGGACAGGATTGCAAGAGACCCAGTACTTC.